These 17 T cell receptor beta chains originate from one sample sequenced in a study of blood T cell repertoires in COVID-19. TCRdb's copy holds only in-frame clones and misses some; the assay was immunoSEQ multiplex PCR. The sample records around 500,000 clones, approximately 85% being singletons. The sequencing sample was made of peripheral blood. All receptors derive from a human donor in a cohort sampled during active COVID-19.

This clone was detected a few times. The chain has TRBV3-1 (or the pseudogene TRBV3-2) and TRBJ2-5; D call uncertain. V gave up 2 bases and J gave up 3 bases, with 10 bases separating them. The CDR3 consists of 14 residues. CDR1 and CDR2 from the germline V gene are LGHDT and YNNKEL (reference sequence). CDR3 protein: CASSQSGKEETQYF. DNA of the CDR3: TGTGCCAGCAGCCAATCGGGTAAGGAAGAGACCCAGTACTTC.

The V gene is TRBV28, the J gene TRBJ2-7, with TRBD1 as a possible D gene (5 bases). CDR1 and CDR2 from the germline V gene are MDHEN and SYDVKM. This CDR3 region has 14 residues. V was trimmed by 3 bases and J by 0 bases, leaving 9 bases between them. The CDR3 here is CASSFHRSSYEQYF. CDR3 DNA sequence: TGTGCCAGCAGTTTTCACAGGAGCTCCTACGAGCAGTACTTC.

The chain employs TRBV5-1 and TRBJ1-6; tentatively, D is TRBD1 (6 bases). V was trimmed by 3 bases and J by 2 bases, leaving 9 bases between them. Looked up from germline, CDR1 is SGHRS and CDR2 is YFSETQ. The CDR3 consists of 15 residues. CDR3: CASSYRQAYNSPLHF. CDR3 in DNA: TGCGCCAGCAGCTACCGACAGGCCTATAATTCACCCCTCCACTTT.

The chain is built from TRBV9 and TRBJ2-1; 11 bases match TRBD2. The CDR3 length is 17 residues. The V and J ends lost 4 bases and 5 bases, in that order; junction bases with no gene match: 11. Germline values: CDR1 SGDLS, CDR2 YYNGEE. The CDR3 coding sequence is TGTGCCAGCAGCCCAAATTCCGGGACTAGCGGAAACAATGAGCAGTTCTTC. Residues: CASSPNSGTSGNNEQFF.

The chain links TRBV30 to TRBJ2-2, with 7 bases lining up with TRBD2. Germline CDR1 GTSNPN, CDR2 SVGIG (reference sequence). The CDR3 runs to 16 residues. Trimming took 3 bases from V and 5 from J; bases not matched to a gene: 12. CDR3 DNA sequence: TGTGCCTGGAGGGGAGGGGACCCGCCAGGGACCGGGGAGCTGTTTTTT. Translation: CAWRGGDPPGTGELFF.

V is TRBV5-1 and J is TRBJ1-1, with 8 bases aligning to TRBD1. The CDR3 has 16 amino acids. The J segment lost 0 bases and the V segment lost 0 bases, leaving 4 bases of the junction unmatched. CDR1 is SGHRS, CDR2 YFSETQ, per germline. The CDR3 DNA is TGCGCCAGCAGCTTGGACAGGGGGGTAATGAACACTGAAGCTTTCTTT. Protein sequence: CASSLDRGVMNTEAFF.

Details on this clone: This clone may be a read error of a much larger clone one base away. The V and J genes are TRBV7-3 and TRBJ2-3; the match to TRBD2 covers 11 bases. Per the germline V gene, CDR1 is SGHTA and CDR2 is FQGTGA. The CDR3 loop spans 15 amino acids. Trimming removed 3 bases from V and 2 bases from J; junction bases left unmatched: 1. The CDR3 sequence is CASSLGLAATDTQYF. Here the CDR3 DNA reads TGTGCCAGCAGCTTGGGACTAGCGGCCACAGATACGCAGTATTTT.

This chain joins TRBV21-1 and TRBJ2-7; TRBD2 is the table's D call and was not checked against the DNA. TRBV21-1 is classified as a pseudogene. The CDR3 totals 16 residues. The CDR3 sequence is CASSLRVAGEGYEQYF. In nucleotides, the CDR3 is TGTGCCAGCAGCCTCAGGGTAGCGGGAGAAGGCTACGAGCAGTACTTC.

This clone was detected only a few times. The rearrangement uses TRBV7-8 and TRBJ2-5, with 11 nucleotides matching TRBD2. Germline CDR1 and CDR2: SGHVS and FQNEAQ. This CDR3 comprises 16 residues. V was pared by 4 bases and J by 4 bases, with 8 bases of the junction left unmatched. The chain's CDR3 is CASSSTSGRIGETQYF. The CDR3 DNA reads TGTGCCAGCAGCTCTACTAGCGGGAGAATAGGAGAGACCCAGTACTTC.

In its sample, this clone was seen once. This chain joins TRBV15 and TRBJ2-7; TRBD1 agrees at 7 bases. The V gene end was trimmed by 4 bases and the J gene end by 2 bases; junction bases not matched to a gene: 5. The V gene's germline CDR1 is LNHNV and CDR2 YYDKDF (reference sequence). This CDR3 region has 14 residues. The CDR3 DNA sequence: TGTGCCACCAGCACTGGGACAGCCCCCTACGAGCAGTACTTC. Translated: CATSTGTAPYEQYF. Using reference TRBV15 and TRBJ2-7 for the parts outside the CDR3, the full variable domain is DAMVIQNPRYQVTQFGKPVTLSCSQTLNHNVMYWYQQKSSQAPKLLFHYYDKDFNNEADTPDNFQSRRPNTSFCFLDIRSPGLGDTAMYLCATSTGTAPYEQYFGPGTRLTVT.

The V call is TRBV27, the J call TRBJ2-7; TRBD2 might be the D (5 bases). Germline values: CDR1 MNHEY, CDR2 SMNVEV (reference sequence). V was trimmed by 2 bases and J by 3 bases, leaving 11 bases between them. The CDR3 is 14 amino acids. The CDR3 here is CASSLVGADYEQYF. CDR3 bases: TGTGCCAGCAGTTTAGTGGGAGCCGACTACGAGCAGTACTTC.

This chain connects TRBV28 to TRBJ2-2; 13 bases align to TRBD2. The V segment lost 7 bases and the J segment 7 bases; nucleotides outside the gene matches: 12. CDR1 is MDHEN and CDR2 is SYDVKM in the germline V gene. This CDR3 is built from 17 residues. CDR3: CASTLGLAGVIIGELFF. The CDR3 nucleotides are TGTGCCAGCACCCTAGGACTAGCGGGAGTTATAATCGGGGAGCTGTTTTTT.

This clone was observed a few times. The V gene is TRBV6-5, the J gene TRBJ1-1; D gene ambiguous. Trimming took 8 bases from V and 1 from J, leaving 11 bases between them. The CDR3 covers 13 residues. CDR1 is MNHEY and CDR2 is SVGAGI in the germline V gene. The CDR3 DNA reads as TGTGCCAGCGAGAGACACAAGAACACTGAAGCTTTCTTT. Translated: CASERHKNTEAFF.

The chain joins TRBV5-6 to TRBJ2-5; 9 bases are shared with TRBD1. Germline lookup yields CDR1 SGHDT and CDR2 YYEEEE. Unmatched junction bases numbered 11, after V lost 3 bases and J lost 5 bases. This CDR3 region has 16 residues. CDR3 in amino acids: CASSSEQGALGETQYF. The CDR3 DNA sequence: TGTGCCAGCAGCTCGGAACAGGGGGCGTTAGGTGAGACCCAGTACTTC.

For this clone: The identical CDR3 is also encoded by other nucleotide sequences in the sample. CDR3 bases: TGTGCCAGCAGCTTAGATCGAGCGGGAGGCCGAGATACGCAGTATTTT. Its protein product is CASSLDRAGGRDTQYF. The chain is built from TRBV11-3 and TRBJ2-3; TRBD2 agrees at 9 bases. With V trimmed by 0 bases and J by 5 bases, 6 bases remained unmatched. Germline-derived CDR1 and CDR2 are SGHNT and YENEEA. This CDR3 is built from 16 residues.

The chain recombines TRBV6-4 with TRBJ1-2; D possibly corresponds to TRBD1 (6 bases). Trimming shortened V by 5 bases and J by 4 bases, and 17 bases separated the two germline ends. Germline V gives CDR1 MRHNA, CDR2 SNTAGT. The CDR3 sequence is 15 residues long. This chain's CDR3 is CASSFEQGPGYGYTF. CDR3 sequence (DNA): TGTGCCAGCAGTTTTGAACAGGGCCCTGGCTATGGCTACACCTTC.

J is TRBJ1-2 and V is TRBV9; 8 bases agree with TRBD1. V was clipped by 2 bases and J by 8 bases; unmatched bases: 14. The CDR3 length is 16 residues. Germline CDR1 SGDLS, CDR2 YYNGEE. CDR3 in amino acids: CASSVGTGPLSRGYTF. The CDR3 DNA reads TGTGCCAGCAGCGTTGGGACAGGCCCACTCTCGCGGGGCTACACCTTC.